The sample holds many counts of the clone carrying this TCR beta chain. Its target is unknown. This sample stems from a study of T cells after yellow fever vaccination. Across the study: Some fractions had low cell numbers, and these were prepared with SMART-Seq v4 Ultra Low Input. Regarding the study as a whole: There was a possibility that FACS-sorted repertoires contained abundant clonotypes contaminating from the bulk population. Post-booster reappearance was seen for most primary-vaccination clones (around 97% CD4, about 88% CD8).

Making TCR cDNA involved 5'RACE template switching, which added UMIs and a universal primer site. TCRdb re-called the 5' RACE reads through MiXCR, storing one row per CDR3 protein. Here the sample spans around 140,000 distinct CDR3 sequences, over 7% being singletons. The input for sequencing was CD4+ T cells sorted from PBMCs, taken 5 days after the yellow fever booster vaccination. This receptor was taken from a man aged 30-40 years who received the YFV17D yellow fever vaccine.

CDR3 DNA sequence: TGTGCCAGCAGCACCGGTGGGCCAAATCAGTATTTT. It yields the protein CASSTGGPNQYF. The V call is TRBV7-2, the J call TRBJ2-3; D ambiguous. V lost 5 bases, J lost 12 bases, and 15 bases lay in between. Germline V gene data show CDR1 as SGHTA and CDR2 as FQGNSA. The CDR3 extends over 12 amino acids.